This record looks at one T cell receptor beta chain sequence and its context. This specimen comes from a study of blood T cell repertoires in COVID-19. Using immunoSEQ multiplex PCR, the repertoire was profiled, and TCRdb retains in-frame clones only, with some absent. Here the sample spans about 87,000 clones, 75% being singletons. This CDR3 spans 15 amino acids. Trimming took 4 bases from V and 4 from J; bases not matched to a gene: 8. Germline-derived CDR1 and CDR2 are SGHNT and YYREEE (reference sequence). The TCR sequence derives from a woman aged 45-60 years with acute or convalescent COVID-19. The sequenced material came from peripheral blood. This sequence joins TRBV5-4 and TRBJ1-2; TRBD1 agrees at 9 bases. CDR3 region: CASSPGQGLSYGYTF. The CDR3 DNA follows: TGTGCCAGCAGCCCGGGACAGGGCCTTAGCTATGGCTACACCTTC.